These T cell receptor beta chains were read from a single sample in a study of identifying expanded T cells in peripheral blood. Assay used: immunoSEQ multiplex PCR; TCRdb lists only in-frame clones, some missing. The sample shows about 91,000 clones, about 91% of them seen only once. The specimen sequenced was blood. These receptors were obtained from a person between 18 and 75 years old in good health. Both conserved end residues are part of each CDR3. D genes are given only for firm matches. Not every row has a clone size; where given, it reads once, few, many or a size class.

clone_size j_call v_call d_call cdr3_aa cdr3_nt
NA TRBJ2-7 TRBV28 TRBD1 CASSSVGTGDYEQYF TGTGCCAGCAGTTCCGTAGGGACAGGGGACTACGAGCAGTACTTC
NA TRBJ1-1 TRBV27 TRBD1 CASSWTGENTEAFF TGTGCCAGCAGTTGGACAGGGGAGAACACTGAAGCTTTCTTT
NA TRBJ2-1 TRBV7-9 TRBD1 CASSPDRGGNEQFF TGTGCCAGCAGCCCGGACAGGGGAGGCAATGAGCAGTTCTTC
NA TRBJ1-1 TRBV5-6 NA CASSLPTASNTEAFF TGTGCCAGCAGCCTACCGACAGCGTCGAACACTGAAGCTTTCTTT
NA TRBJ2-2 TRBV5-1 NA CASSLAARDLGTGELFF TGCGCCAGCAGCTTGGCCGCCAGGGATTTAGGGACCGGGGAGCTGTTTTTT
many TRBJ2-2 TRBV4-3 NA CASSPGATNTGELFF TGCGCCAGCAGCCCGGGAGCCACCAACACCGGGGAGCTGTTTTTT
NA TRBJ2-1 TRBV7-2 TRBD1 CASSSPGQNNEQFF TGTGCCAGCAGCAGCCCGGGACAGAACAATGAGCAGTTCTTC
NA TRBJ2-7 TRBV15 TRBD1 CATSREQGAYEQYF TGTGCCACCAGCAGAGAACAGGGGGCCTACGAGCAGTACTTC
few TRBJ1-1 TRBV9 NA CASSVRGGSGTEAFF TGTGCCAGCAGCGTTCGAGGCGGCTCGGGTACTGAAGCTTTCTTT
NA TRBJ2-1 TRBV6-4 TRBD1 CASRTGWVSSYNEQFF TGTGCCAGCAGGACAGGGTGGGTCAGCTCCTACAATGAGCAGTTCTTC
few TRBJ2-5 TRBV5-6 TRBD2 CASSPIFGTRGEETQYF TGTGCCAGCAGCCCCATTTTCGGGACTAGGGGGGAGGAGACCCAGTACTTC
NA TRBJ2-3 TRBV18 TRBD2 CASSPRSLAGGTDTQYF TGTGCCAGCTCACCAAGGAGCCTAGCGGGGGGCACAGATACGCAGTATTTT
NA TRBJ2-1 TRBV14 TRBD1 CASSQGQGTVNEQFF TGTGCCAGCAGCCAAGGACAGGGGACGGTGAATGAGCAGTTCTTC
NA TRBJ2-5 TRBV13 TRBD2 CASRRRGGVGETQYF TGTGCCAGCAGAAGGCGGGGAGGGGTTGGGGAGACCCAGTACTTC
NA TRBJ2-7 TRBV19 NA CASSPTSYGSYEQYF TGTGCCAGTAGTCCTACTTCCTACGGCTCCTACGAGCAGTACTTC
NA TRBJ2-5 TRBV7-9 NA CASSGIAVQETQYF TGTGCCAGCAGCGGTATAGCGGTCCAAGAGACCCAGTACTTC
NA TRBJ1-2 TRBV28 NA CASMQGANYGYTF TGTGCCAGCATGCAGGGAGCTAACTATGGCTACACCTTC
NA TRBJ1-1 TRBV30 TRBD1 CAWSVLRGLGTEAFF TGTGCCTGGAGTGTACTGAGGGGGCTAGGCACTGAAGCTTTCTTT
few TRBJ1-5 TRBV6-4 NA CASSESEGFQPQHF TGTGCCAGCAGTGAATCTGAGGGTTTTCAGCCCCAGCATTTT
NA TRBJ1-2 TRBV2 NA CASSYSGPFGYTF TGTGCCAGCAGTTACAGTGGACCCTTTGGCTACACCTTC
NA TRBJ2-1 TRBV27 NA CASSFLNEQFF TGTGCCAGCAGTTTCCTGAATGAGCAGTTCTTC
NA TRBJ2-3 TRBV7-9 TRBD1 CASSFDRGSTDTQYF TGTGCCAGCAGCTTCGACAGGGGAAGCACAGATACGCAGTATTTT
NA TRBJ2-7 TRBV5-1 NA CASSLGLGAYEQYF TGCGCCAGCAGCTTGGGTTTGGGGGCCTACGAGCAGTACTTC
few TRBJ2-5 TRBV6-5 NA CASSQNTEGPKTQYF TGTGCCAGCAGTCAAAACACCGAGGGACCGAAGACCCAGTACTTC
once TRBJ2-7 TRBV10-1 TRBD1 CASSPDREAYEQYF TGCGCCAGCAGTCCGGACAGGGAAGCCTACGAGCAGTACTTC
NA TRBJ2-7 TRBV5-1 NA CASSLAGRVQEQYF TGCGCCAGCAGCTTGGCCGGCAGGGTTCAAGAGCAGTACTTC
NA TRBJ2-7 TRBV18 NA CASSPTGYEQYF TGTGCCAGCTCACCGACAGGCTACGAGCAGTACTTC